This entry describes one T cell receptor beta chain. No antigen is known for it. The donors were part of the validation cohort of 95 to 150 subjects. That cohort was separate from the first cohort, which comprised 666 subjects. The data stem from a study of cytomegalovirus exposure and HLA in healthy donors. Clones were sequenced by immunoSEQ multiplex PCR, and TCRdb holds only the in-frame ones, with some missing. The sample has some 250,000 clones; roughly 90% are singletons. The CDR3 is 17 amino acids. Germline CDR1 is WSHSY and CDR2 is SAAADI. V was trimmed by 3 bases and J by 2 bases, leaving 16 bases between them. Study-level results: First-cohort TCR clusters were later found to tend to co-occur in the roughly 130 validation repertoires. Reportedly, cytomegalovirus status was diagnosed with high sensitivity and specificity.

The V and J genes are TRBV10-2 and TRBJ1-4, with a weak D call TRBD1 (5 bases). The sequence came from a woman aged 18-30 years in good health and CMV-seronegative. Sequences were obtained from PBMCs. The CDR3 spells CASSDWAARGTNEKLFF. The CDR3 DNA follows: TGCGCCAGCAGTGATTGGGCTGCTCGGGGGACTAATGAAAAACTGTTTTTT.